These 29 T cell receptor beta chains came from one sample sequenced in a study of blood T cell repertoires in COVID-19. This table comes from immunoSEQ multiplex PCR, and its TCRdb copy is limited to in-frame clones, with some not included. The table has about 23,000 clones, 94% seen once; the top ten hold roughly 4%. The sequencing input was peripheral blood. The receptors were gathered from a woman aged 50 to 60 with active COVID-19.

This clone has only one observation. This chain uses TRBV6-6 with TRBJ2-2; weak D call: TRBD1 (6 bases). V lost 6 bases and J 0 bases, leaving 11 bases between the germline ends. The germline V gene encodes CDR1 MNHNY and CDR2 SVGAGI (reference sequence). CDR3 length: 15 residues. CDR3 in amino acids: CASRIGQSNTGELFF. The CDR3 DNA sequence: TGTGCCAGCAGAATAGGACAGTCGAACACCGGGGAGCTGTTTTTT.

The chain uses TRBV9 and TRBJ1-1, with TRBD1 as a possible D gene (6 bases). V was cut by 4 bases and J by 2 bases, with 12 bases left in between. This CDR3 spans 14 amino acids. The germline CDR1 and CDR2 sequences are SGDLS and YYNGEE. CDR3 residues: CASSTSGGNTEAFF. As DNA, the CDR3 is TGTGCCAGCAGCACTTCGGGGGGCAACACTGAAGCTTTCTTT.

J is TRBJ2-1 and V is TRBV6-2 or TRBV6-3; TRBD2 aligns across 8 bases. The CDR3 has 17 residues. V shed 0 bases and J 3 bases; nucleotides not matched to a gene: 7. Germline assignment: CDR1 MNHEY and CDR2 SVGEGT. Here the CDR3 reads CASSYSGLAGIYNEQFF. The CDR3 DNA is TGTGCCAGCAGTTACTCCGGACTAGCCGGTATCTACAATGAGCAGTTCTTC.

The chain combines TRBV19 with TRBJ2-2; TRBD1 agrees at 8 bases. V was pared by 7 bases and J by 2 bases, with 6 bases of the junction left unmatched. CDR1 is LNHDA, CDR2 SQIVND, per germline (reference sequence). The CDR3 runs to 15 residues. The CDR3 coding sequence is TGTGCCAGTACCGGAGGACAGGGCAACACCGGGGAGCTGTTTTTT. It translates to CASTGGQGNTGELFF.

V is TRBV4-2 and J is TRBJ2-1, with 11 positions matching TRBD1. The CDR3 totals 16 residues. Per the germline V gene, CDR1 is LGHNA and CDR2 is YNFKEQ. V lost 1 base and J lost 4; bases outside the gene matches: 3. The CDR3 region has the DNA TGTGCCAGCAGCCAAGCGGGACAGGGGGTTTACAATGAGCAGTTCTTC. Its translation: CASSQAGQGVYNEQFF.

The chain links TRBV3-1 (or the pseudogene TRBV3-2) to TRBJ2-2, with a tentative D call TRBD2 (6 bases). This CDR3 spans 15 amino acids. CDR1 LGHDT and CDR2 YNNKEL come from the germline V gene (reference sequence). The ends were cut back, 7 bases at V and 0 bases at J, with 12 bases in the middle. CDR3 nucleotide sequence: TGTGCCAGCATACGTTCTAGCGCGAACACCGGGGAGCTGTTTTTT. This gives the protein CASIRSSANTGELFF.

Notes on this clone: One end of the junction does not line up with germline, which may come from a read error. V and J are TRBV7-2 and TRBJ2-7; TRBD2 matches at 8 bases. The CDR3 covers 15 residues. Germline CDR1 and CDR2: SGHTA and FQGNSA. CDR3 sequence reads: CASSLASGSVHEQYF. CDR3 coding DNA: TGTGCCAGCAGCCTAGCGAGCGGGAGCGTCCACGAGCAGTACTTC. Full variable domain (remainder filled in from reference TRBV7-2 and TRBJ2-7): GAGVSQSPSNKVTEKGKDVELRCDPISGHTALYWYRQSLGQGLEFLIYFQGNSAPDKSGLPSDRFSAERTGGSVSTLTIQRTQQEDSAVYLCASSLASGSVHEQYFGPGTRLTVT.

The V call is TRBV1, the J call TRBJ1-1; the DNA was not compared with TRBD1, the D call given in the table. TRBV1 is designated a pseudogene. The CDR3 is made up of 11 amino acids. The CDR3 coding sequence is TGCACCAGCAGACATTTATTTACAGCTTTCTTT. Translation gives CTSRHLFTAFF.

The gene calls are TRBV15 and TRBJ2-2, with 7 bases matching TRBD1. Trimming took 1 base from V and 5 from J; bases not matched to a gene: 1. Germline loops: CDR1 LNHNV, CDR2 YYDKDF (reference sequence). CDR3 size: 14 residues. DNA for the CDR3: TGTGCCACCAGCAGAGCGACAGGGACCGGGGAGCTGTTTTTT. Its translation: CATSRATGTGELFF.

The V call is TRBV3-1 (or the pseudogene TRBV3-2), the J call TRBJ1-2, with 7 bases fitting TRBD1. J lost 0 bases, V lost 6 bases, and 4 bases had no gene match. This CDR3 comprises 14 residues. CDR1 and CDR2 from the germline V gene are LGHDT and YNNKEL (reference sequence). The CDR3 sequence is CASRQGTANYGYTF. The CDR3 DNA reads as TGTGCCAGCAGACAGGGGACGGCTAACTATGGCTACACCTTC.

CDR3 sequence: CASSISLTGNEQYF. CDR3 DNA: TGTGCCAGTAGTATCAGCCTGACAGGCAACGAGCAGTACTTC. The rearrangement links TRBV19 to TRBJ2-7; weak D call: TRBD1 (6 bases). Germline values: CDR1 LNHDA, CDR2 SQIVND (reference sequence). The CDR3 length is 14 residues. The V end lost 3 bases, the J end lost 5 bases, and 14 bases lay between the germline ends.

The rearrangement joins TRBV19 to TRBJ2-5; tentatively, D is TRBD1 (6 bases). Germline assignment: CDR1 LNHDA and CDR2 SQIVND (reference sequence). Trimming took off 8 bases at V and 7 bases at J, with 14 bases between the two ends. The CDR3 runs to 12 residues. In nucleotides, the CDR3 is TGTGCCAGTGGGACATGGAGAGGGACCCAGTACTTC. Protein: CASGTWRGTQYF.

The chain uses TRBV4-1 and TRBJ2-2; 14 bases map to TRBD2. This CDR3 has 18 amino acids. Trimming removed 3 bases from V and 5 bases from J; junction bases left unmatched: 8. Germline assignment: CDR1 MGHRA and CDR2 YSYEKL. CDR3 protein: CASSQKTSGRAGTGELFF. The CDR3 coding sequence is TGCGCCAGCAGCCAGAAGACTAGCGGGAGGGCAGGAACCGGGGAGCTGTTTTTT.

The chain employs TRBV5-1 and TRBJ1-4; possibly TRBD1 for D (5 bases). The CDR3 has 14 amino acids. Per germline, CDR1 SGHRS and CDR2 YFSETQ. The germline V and J ends were trimmed by 3 bases and 1 base, with 7 bases remaining between them. CDR3 sequence reads: CASSYDRTNEKLFF. The CDR3, as DNA: TGCGCCAGCAGCTATGACAGAACTAATGAAAAACTGTTTTTT.

V usage is TRBV28 and J usage is TRBJ2-1, with 8 positions matching TRBD2. Germline values: CDR1 MDHEN, CDR2 SYDVKM. The CDR3 covers 16 residues. V was pared by 4 bases and J by 3 bases, with 8 bases of the junction left unmatched. CDR3 loop: CASSSPIAGSYNEQFF. In DNA form, the CDR3 reads TGTGCCAGCAGTTCCCCCATAGCGGGGAGCTACAATGAGCAGTTCTTC.

The chain couples TRBV6-2 or TRBV6-3 to TRBJ2-1; D remains ambiguous. The germline V gene encodes CDR1 MNHEY and CDR2 SVGEGT. The length of the CDR3 is 17 residues. V lost 2 bases and J 0 bases, leaving 14 bases between the germline ends. CDR3 bases: TGTGCCAGCAGTTACCTCGGTACCCTAAGCTCCTACAATGAGCAGTTCTTC. It yields the protein CASSYLGTLSSYNEQFF.

The rearrangement uses TRBV28 and TRBJ1-1, with 7 bases matching TRBD1. The CDR3 contains 15 residues. From germline, CDR1 is MDHEN and CDR2 SYDVKM. Unmatched junction bases numbered 13, after V lost 7 bases and J lost 5 bases. The CDR3 is CASKVGPGGYTEAFF. CDR3 sequence (DNA): TGTGCCAGCAAGGTCGGGCCAGGGGGGTATACTGAAGCTTTCTTT.

The gene calls are TRBV20-1 and TRBJ1-2, with D possibly TRBD1 on 6 matching bases. V gave up 5 bases and J gave up 5 bases, with 9 bases separating them. Germline CDR1 reads DFQATT; CDR2 reads SNEGSKA (reference sequence). This CDR3 comprises 11 residues. The CDR3 region is CSAPTGYGYTF. The CDR3 DNA is TGCAGTGCTCCCACAGGGTATGGCTACACCTTC.

The rearrangement joins TRBV6-2 or TRBV6-3 to TRBJ1-1; possibly TRBD1 for D (6 bases). The ends were cut back, 6 bases at V and 0 bases at J, with 8 bases in the middle. The germline CDR1 and CDR2 sequences are MNHEY and SVGEGT. The CDR3 totals 13 residues. Here the CDR3 DNA reads TGTGCCAGCAGCGGGACACTGAACACTGAAGCTTTCTTT. Its protein is CASSGTLNTEAFF.

The chain employs TRBV18 and TRBJ1-2; TRBD1 matches 8 bases. The length of the CDR3 is 14 residues. The germline gives CDR1 KGHSH, CDR2 LQKENI. Unmatched junction bases numbered 4, after V lost 3 bases and J lost 4 bases. CDR3 DNA sequence: TGTGCCAGCTCACCGGCGACAGGGGTCTATGGCTACACCTTC. Residues: CASSPATGVYGYTF.

This chain connects TRBV24-1 to TRBJ2-1; 11 nucleotides agree with TRBD2. CDR1 and CDR2 (germline): KGHDR, SFDVKD. The CDR3 has 15 residues. Trimming cost V 3 bases and J 7 bases; bases outside gene matches: 4. As DNA, the CDR3 is TGTGCCACCAGTGATGGTAGCGGGGGGGTAAATGAGCAGTTCTTC. Its translation: CATSDGSGGVNEQFF.

This chain uses TRBV5-4 with TRBJ2-7, with TRBD2 matching over 9 bases. V dropped 0 bases and J dropped 3; count of bases not matched to a gene: 13. In germline, CDR1 is SGHNT, CDR2 YYREEE (reference sequence). The CDR3 is 18 residues long. The CDR3 loop reads CASSLGGGRAVLHYEQYF. In DNA, the CDR3 is TGTGCCAGCAGCTTGGGGGGCGGGAGGGCCGTTTTGCACTACGAGCAGTACTTC.

The V gene is TRBV10-3, the J gene TRBJ2-1; TRBD2 matches at 9 bases. The J segment lost 7 bases and the V segment lost 10 bases, leaving 11 bases of the junction unmatched. The CDR3 length is 14 residues. CDR1 ENHRY and CDR2 SYGVKD come from the germline V gene. The CDR3 here is CATLQAGGRNEQFF. The CDR3 bases are TGTGCCACACTTCAAGCGGGGGGTAGGAATGAGCAGTTCTTC.

The chain joins TRBV19 to TRBJ1-5; 7 nucleotides align to TRBD1. The CDR3 is 14 residues long. Germline assignment: CDR1 LNHDA and CDR2 SQIVND (reference sequence). Germline trimming cut 9 bases from V and 10 bases from J; bases unmatched to any gene: 15. The CDR3 DNA sequence: TGTGCCAGCTCGACAGGGAGCCTGAGGAATCCCCAGCATTTT. It codes for CASSTGSLRNPQHF.

The chain is built from TRBV19 and TRBJ1-1, with 8 bases aligning to TRBD1. Germline loops: CDR1 LNHDA, CDR2 SQIVND (reference sequence). This CDR3 spans 15 amino acids. J lost 10 bases, V lost 0 bases, and 10 bases had no gene match. The CDR3 coding sequence is TGTGCCAGTAGTATAGAACGGGACAGGTACCACGGAGCTTTCTTT. Translating gives CASSIERDRYHGAFF.

This clone was recorded a few times. The V gene is TRBV7-2, the J gene TRBJ1-2; D ambiguous. Germline CDR1 SGHTA, CDR2 FQGNSA. The CDR3 covers 14 residues. With 1 base removed from V and 3 bases from J, the gap between germline ends came to 9 bases. CDR3 region: CASSLDTKDYGYTF. The CDR3 DNA reads as TGTGCCAGCAGCTTAGACACCAAAGACTATGGCTACACCTTC. The entire variable domain, with the rest obtained from reference TRBV7-2 and TRBJ1-2, is as follows: GAGVSQSPSNKVTEKGKDVELRCDPISGHTALYWYRQSLGQGLEFLIYFQGNSAPDKSGLPSDRFSAERTGGSVSTLTIQRTQQEDSAVYLCASSLDTKDYGYTFGSGTRLTVV.

The genes are TRBV5-1 and TRBJ2-3; no clear D gene. The CDR3 spans 14 residues. The V and J ends lost 1 base and 7 bases respectively, with 13 bases between them. Germline V gene lookup returns CDR1 SGHRS and CDR2 YFSETQ. The CDR3: CASSLTASPNTQYF. The CDR3 DNA reads as TGCGCCAGCAGCTTGACAGCCAGCCCCAATACGCAGTATTTT.

This chain uses TRBV11-2 with TRBJ2-7, with D perhaps TRBD1 (5 bases). The CDR3 loop spans 13 amino acids. Per germline, CDR1 SGHAT and CDR2 FQNNGV. V lost 0 bases, J lost 4 bases, and 7 bases lay in between. CDR3 amino acids: CASSLEGRYEQYF. CDR3 nucleotides: TGTGCCAGCAGCTTAGAGGGGCGTTACGAGCAGTACTTC.

V usage is TRBV4-2 and J usage is TRBJ1-1, with D unresolved. The V and J ends lost 0 bases and 3 bases respectively, with 11 bases between them. In germline, CDR1 is LGHNA, CDR2 YNFKEQ. The CDR3 runs 15 residues. This CDR3 is CASSQEEYSDTEAFF. CDR3 sequence (DNA): TGTGCCAGCAGCCAAGAGGAGTATTCGGACACTGAAGCTTTCTTT.